The T cell receptor (beta chain) under discussion was sequenced for a study of T-cell reconstitution after alpha-beta-depleted transplantation in children. Study results and caveats: T-cell numbers and diversity, one year after transplant, stemmed largely from T cells that were newly produced.

This clonotype was found a few times. Its antigen remains unknown. A TCRbeta library incorporating unique molecular identifiers was prepared. In TCRdb, the PCR reads were re-called with MiXCR into one record per CDR3 protein. The table lists 600,000 to 800,000 distinct CDR3 sequences, around 14% of them singletons. This CDR3 region has 16 residues. Germline V gene data show CDR1 as DFQATT and CDR2 as SNEGSKA (reference sequence). V gave up 6 bases and J gave up 2 bases, with 23 bases separating them. The chain recombines TRBV20-1 with TRBJ2-7; D ambiguous. The sequence was obtained from a girl between 2 and 10 years old with congenital amegakaryocytic thrombocytopenia, due to receive a stem cell transplant. Sequenced here: PBMCs, sampled before TCRalphabeta/CD19-depleted stem cell transplant. The CDR3 spells CSANPPQGANPYEQYF. CDR3 DNA: TGCAGTGCAAACCCCCCCCAAGGAGCGAACCCCTACGAGCAGTACTTC.